One and the same sample provided the 26 T cell receptor beta chains below, sequenced in a study of high-grade serous ovarian cancer treatment subgroups (dated by TCRdb to the early 2020s). Tumor samples were collected prior to definitive surgery or chemotherapy. The receptor library was made with the immunoSEQ multiplex PCR assay. Sourced from immuneACCESS, this table was stored by TCRdb with only in-frame sequences that have V and J called. A share of the clones is absent; for the studies checked, an unresolved V gene accounts for under half, and the remainder has no known explanation. The table for this sample lists 25,000 to 30,000 clones; about 86% of them were counted only once. The top ten clones comprise under 2.5% of the sample. The source material was tumor tissue. All receptors derive from a human donor with high-grade serous ovarian cancer.

The chain links TRBV9 to TRBJ2-3; 8 nucleotides align to TRBD2. Trimming cost V 0 bases and J 2 bases; bases outside gene matches: 8. Per the germline V gene, CDR1 is SGDLS and CDR2 is YYNGEE. CDR3 length: 17 residues. The CDR3 DNA reads TGTGCCAGCAGCGTAGAGAGAAGCGGGAGTGTCACAGATACGCAGTATTTT. It is translated as CASSVERSGSVTDTQYF.

V gene TRBV28 combines with J gene TRBJ2-3; D gene uncertain. The CDR3 loop spans 16 amino acids. Germline lookup yields CDR1 MDHEN and CDR2 SYDVKM. V shed 6 bases and J shed 0 bases, with 16 bases lying between them. The CDR3: CASSQGYTRSTDTQYF. CDR3 in DNA: TGTGCCAGCAGCCAAGGGTACACCCGAAGCACAGATACGCAGTATTTT.

This clone has only a few counts. The chain combines TRBV11-2 with TRBJ2-7, with a weak D call TRBD2 (5 bases). There are 14 residues in the CDR3. Trimming cost V 1 base and J 3 bases, with 10 bases left between them. Germline V CDR1 and CDR2: SGHAT, FQNNGV. The DNA for the CDR3 is TGTGCCAGCAGCTTAGCGGGGAAACACTACGAGCAGTACTTC. This codes for CASSLAGKHYEQYF.

The chain combines TRBV4-1 with TRBJ2-5, with TRBD1 identical over 9 bases. The junction had 4 bases not matched to a gene; V was cut back by 3 bases and J by 2 bases. In germline, CDR1 is MGHRA, CDR2 YSYEKL. The CDR3 runs 15 residues. The CDR3 DNA is TGCGCCAGCAGCCAGACGGACAGGGGTCAAGAGACCCAGTACTTC. This codes for CASSQTDRGQETQYF.

V and J are TRBV29-1 and TRBJ2-1; D call uncertain. Germline lookup yields CDR1 SQVTM and CDR2 ANQGSEA. The CDR3 extends over 16 amino acids. Trimming pared 4 bases from V and 0 bases from J, leaving 16 bases between. CDR3 in DNA: TGCAGCGTTGTGGGTATGGCGGAAAGCTCCTACAATGAGCAGTTCTTC. Protein sequence: CSVVGMAESSYNEQFF.

The chain employs TRBV2 and TRBJ1-4; 9 nucleotides line up with TRBD1. Germline V gives CDR1 SNHLY, CDR2 FYNNEI. Trimming cost V 8 bases and J 5 bases; bases outside gene matches: 6. The CDR3 extends over 14 amino acids. CDR3 loop: CASLRGQGNEKLFF. The CDR3 bases are TGTGCCAGCCTGCGCGGACAGGGGAATGAAAAACTGTTTTTT.

The sample holds one count of this clone. This chain connects TRBV7-2 to TRBJ2-4; 10 nucleotides agree with TRBD2. CDR1 SGHTA and CDR2 FQGNSA come from the germline V gene. The CDR3 contains 18 residues. V gave up 3 bases and J gave up 3 bases; unmatched junction bases: 11. CDR3 in DNA: TGTGCCAGCAGCTTTCTCAGCGGGAGGGTGGGGGTCAAAAACATTCAGTACTTC. Amino acids: CASSFLSGRVGVKNIQYF.

The rearrangement uses TRBV28 and TRBJ2-5; 14 bases align to TRBD2. The CDR3 is 18 amino acids. CDR1 is MDHEN and CDR2 is SYDVKM in the germline V gene. The J segment lost 7 bases and the V segment lost 5 bases, leaving 15 bases of the junction unmatched. The chain's CDR3 is CASSPTPGTSGSRWTQYF. The DNA of the CDR3 is TGTGCCAGCAGTCCAACACCCGGGACTAGCGGGAGTAGATGGACCCAGTACTTC.

This sequence joins TRBV5-8 and TRBJ2-3, with D perhaps given as TRBD1 or TRBD2 (7 bases each). The length of the CDR3 is 15 residues. The V gene's germline CDR1 is SGHTS and CDR2 YDEGEE. V lost 3 bases to trimming and J lost 3 bases, with 14 bases between them. This chain's CDR3 is CASSYFRGGTDTQYF. The CDR3 DNA sequence: TGTGCCAGCAGCTACTTCAGGGGGGGAACAGATACGCAGTATTTT.

This clone occurred once. The J gene is TRBJ2-2, the V gene TRBV11-3; 8 bases are a match to TRBD1. Losses at the gene ends were 5 bases for V and 3 bases for J; bases not matched to a gene: 8. The CDR3 covers 16 residues. Germline CDR1 reads SGHNT; CDR2 reads YENEEA. DNA for the CDR3: TGTGCCAGCAGCCAACCCAGGGGGCGCGACACCGGGGAGCTGTTTTTT. It yields the protein CASSQPRGRDTGELFF.

The genes are TRBV6-1 and TRBJ1-6; D is undetermined. Germline loops: CDR1 MNHNS, CDR2 SASEGT. The CDR3 consists of 13 residues. V lost 3 bases to trimming and J lost 10 bases, with 10 bases between them. CDR3 sequence: CASSDVWESPLHF. Written as DNA, the CDR3 is TGTGCCAGCAGTGATGTTTGGGAGTCACCCCTCCACTTT.

The chain links TRBV29-1 to TRBJ2-1; 8 nucleotides agree with TRBD2. Germline V lookup: CDR1 SQVTM, CDR2 ANQGSEA. The CDR3 is made up of 12 amino acids. Trimming cost V 7 bases and J 5 bases; bases outside gene matches: 4. For the CDR3, the DNA is TGCAGCGCGCGGGAGGCCCACAATGAGCAGTTCTTC. Translated: CSAREAHNEQFF.

The V and J genes are TRBV5-8 and TRBJ2-3; D may be TRBD2 (6 bases). Germline-derived CDR1 and CDR2 are SGHTS and YDEGEE. This CDR3 has 15 residues. The V gene lost 7 bases and the J gene lost 8 bases, with 23 bases spanning the gap. The CDR3 here is CASAPRLPRTTTQYF. CDR3 in DNA: TGTGCCAGCGCACCTCGGCTACCCCGGACTACTACGCAGTATTTT.

The chain is built from TRBV15 and TRBJ2-7; a weak D match, TRBD1 (5 bases). Germline V lookup: CDR1 LNHNV, CDR2 YYDKDF (reference sequence). The CDR3 has 14 amino acids. V dropped 5 bases and J dropped 2 bases, with 13 bases sitting between them. The CDR3 DNA follows: TGTGCCACCAGCGATAAGCAGGGCCCCTACGAGCAGTACTTC. It translates to CATSDKQGPYEQYF. Looking up the rest from reference TRBV15 and TRBJ2-7 gives the full variable domain: DAMVIQNPRYQVTQFGKPVTLSCSQTLNHNVMYWYQQKSSQAPKLLFHYYDKDFNNEADTPDNFQSRRPNTSFCFLDIRSPGLGDTAMYLCATSDKQGPYEQYFGPGTRLTVT.

The gene calls are TRBV29-1 and TRBJ1-1, with TRBD1 identical over 7 bases. V lost 6 bases, J lost 1 base, and 8 bases stayed unmatched. The V gene's germline CDR1 is SQVTM and CDR2 ANQGSEA. The CDR3 contains 14 residues. CDR3 region: CSVRDRNPNTEAFF. CDR3 sequence (DNA): TGCAGCGTCCGGGACAGAAACCCGAACACTGAAGCTTTCTTT.

The rearrangement links TRBV6-5 to TRBJ2-3; 14 bases fit TRBD2. This CDR3 is 15 amino acids long. The junction had 10 bases not matched to a gene; V was cut back by 11 bases and J by 6 bases. Germline CDR1 reads MNHEY; CDR2 reads SVGAGI. CDR3 region: CAARTTSGRVDTQYF. The CDR3 coding sequence is TGTGCCGCGCGGACGACTAGCGGGAGGGTGGATACGCAGTATTTT.

This clone was recorded a few times. The chain joins TRBV27 to TRBJ1-4, with 9 bases that match TRBD1. CDR3 length: 14 residues. CDR1 and CDR2 (germline): MNHEY, SMNVEV (reference sequence). Unmatched junction bases numbered 7, after V lost 6 bases and J lost 8 bases. This chain's CDR3 is CASRGDRAREKLFF. The DNA of the CDR3 is TGTGCCAGCAGGGGGGACAGGGCAAGGGAAAAACTGTTTTTT.

Only one count was recorded for this clone. This chain joins TRBV5-1 and TRBJ1-2; 8 positions match TRBD1. This CDR3 has 13 amino acids. Germline CDR1 is SGHRS and CDR2 is YFSETQ. The J segment lost 8 bases and the V segment lost 7 bases, leaving 10 bases of the junction unmatched. CDR3 in amino acids: CASGPGQGGGYTF. For the CDR3, the DNA is TGCGCCAGCGGCCCAGGACAGGGTGGCGGCTACACCTTC.

This clone occurred a few times. V usage is TRBV30 and J usage is TRBJ2-3; no clear D gene. Germline V gene lookup returns CDR1 GTSNPN and CDR2 SVGIG (reference sequence). The V end lost 0 bases, the J end lost 3 bases, and 4 bases lay between the germline ends. CDR3 length: 12 residues. CDR3 nucleotide sequence: TGTGCCTGGAGTGTAATGACAGATACGCAGTATTTT. This encodes CAWSVMTDTQYF.

This chain links TRBV11-2 with TRBJ1-1; TRBD1 matches 8 bases. The junction had 10 bases not matched to a gene; V was cut back by 5 bases and J by 8 bases. CDR3 length: 14 amino acids. In germline, CDR1 is SGHAT, CDR2 FQNNGV. In DNA form, the CDR3 reads TGTGCCAGCAGCGTCGACACCGGGACAGGAGAAGCTTTCTTT. Protein product: CASSVDTGTGEAFF.

This clone was detected only once. The chain is built from TRBV28 and TRBJ2-5; TRBD1 is a possible D gene (6 bases). Per germline, CDR1 MDHEN and CDR2 SYDVKM. The ends were cut back, 3 bases at V and 9 bases at J, with 20 bases in the middle. CDR3 length equals 15 residues. The CDR3 protein is CASSLRRQVLDAQYF. For the CDR3, the DNA is TGTGCCAGCAGTTTGCGACGACAGGTGCTTGATGCCCAGTACTTC. The full variable domain, in which reference TRBV28 and TRBJ2-5 provide the parts outside the CDR3, is DVKVTQSSRYLVKRTGEKVFLECVQDMDHENMFWYRQDPGLGLRLIYFSYDVKMKEKGDIPEGYSVSREKKERFSLILESASTNQTSMYLCASSLRRQVLDAQYFGPGTRLLVL.

CDR3 sequence: CASSEAGSLNYGYTF. The CDR3 nucleotides read TGTGCCAGCAGTGAGGCCGGCAGCCTGAACTATGGCTACACCTTC. The V gene is TRBV2, the J gene TRBJ1-2; no firm D call. CDR3 length: 15 residues. Germline loops: CDR1 SNHLY, CDR2 FYNNEI. Between the trimmed V and J ends, which lost 3 bases and 2 bases, there was a span of 13 bases.

This chain uses TRBV28 with TRBJ1-4; D unresolved. V lost 5 bases and J lost 5, with 12 bases in between. This CDR3 spans 14 amino acids. Germline CDR1 reads MDHEN; CDR2 reads SYDVKM. The CDR3 region is CASSLSAGNEKLFF. For the CDR3, the DNA is TGTGCCAGCAGTCTATCTGCGGGGAATGAAAAACTGTTTTTT.

The chain employs TRBV7-8 and TRBJ1-2, with a tentative D call TRBD1 (5 bases). The CDR3 is made up of 15 amino acids. Germline CDR1 reads SGHVS; CDR2 reads FQNEAQ. The germline V and J ends were trimmed by 3 bases and 4 bases, with 15 bases remaining between them. The CDR3 sequence: CASSFTSQGTYGYTF. CDR3 bases: TGTGCCAGCAGCTTCACAAGCCAGGGCACCTATGGCTACACCTTC.

This clone was observed a single time. The chain recombines TRBV5-1 with TRBJ1-4; 10 bases match TRBD1. Trimming took 1 base from V and 6 from J; bases not matched to a gene: 3. Germline CDR1 and CDR2: SGHRS and YFSETQ. This CDR3 has 15 amino acids. DNA for the CDR3: TGCGCCAGCAGCTTGTTGGGGACAGGGGATGAAAAACTGTTTTTT. Translating it yields CASSLLGTGDEKLFF. Combining the CDR3 with reference TRBV5-1 and TRBJ1-4 gives the whole variable domain KAGVTQTPRYLIKTRGQQVTLSCSPISGHRSVSWYQQTPGQGLQFLFEYFSETQRNKGNFPGRFSGRQFSNSRSEMNVSTLELGDSALYLCASSLLGTGDEKLFFGSGTQLSVL.

The genes are TRBV29-1 and TRBJ2-7, with D unclear. Germline CDR1 and CDR2: SQVTM and ANQGSEA. Trimming removed 2 bases from V and 6 bases from J, with 14 bases in between. CDR3 length: 13 amino acids. The chain's CDR3 is CSVERRVAREQYF. CDR3 DNA: TGCAGCGTTGAAAGGAGAGTCGCACGCGAGCAGTACTTC.